The rows below give T cell receptor beta chains drawn from one sample of a study of T-cell memory formation after mild COVID-19. TCRdb ran MiXCR on the 5' RACE reads and lists one entry per CDR3 protein. Found here are about 350,000 distinct CDR3 sequences, roughly 15% of them singletons; the top ten hold roughly 20%. The material sequenced was PBMCs or a T cell subset sorted from them (not recorded which). These receptors were obtained from a man between 18 and 29 years old who had mild COVID-19 (a few samples of this study predate the infection). Cell type and time point are not known. Both conserved end residues are part of each CDR3. The size field is filled for only some rows; it gives once, few, many or a size class.

few	TRBV11-2	TRBJ2-7	CASSFATAAGYEQYF
NA	TRBV20-1	TRBJ1-5	CSARDGGENQPQHF
few	TRBV27	TRBJ2-1	CASTYSNEQFF
few	TRBV28	TRBJ2-1	CASTILSPRPSYNEQFF
few	TRBV7-2	TRBJ2-1	CASSPPPAGRDEQFF
few	TRBV29-1	TRBJ2-1	CSVEDLVGRTSGFNEQFF
NA	TRBV27	TRBJ2-7	CASRMLNSYEQYF
few	TRBV4-3	TRBJ2-2	CASSQGRGDTGELFF
NA	TRBV2	TRBJ1-6	CASRGDRGNSPLHF
few	TRBV4-1	TRBJ1-1	CASSHGQGNFEAFF
many	TRBV4-2	TRBJ2-1	CASSQEGSTSYNEQFF
few	TRBV6-6	TRBJ1-2	CASSPDSSYGYTF
few	TRBV10-3	TRBJ2-3	CAIRGGPDTQYF
NA	TRBV9	TRBJ1-5	CASSASGVNQPQHF
NA	TRBV20-1	TRBJ2-1	CSVTGGYYNEQFF
few	TRBV11-2	TRBJ1-1	CASSFGQQNTEAFF
few	TRBV6-5	TRBJ2-2	CASLGRAAGELFF
NA	TRBV7-9	TRBJ2-1	CAIGKGDNYNEQFF
NA	TRBV10-3	TRBJ2-5	CAISRLGEQETQYF
few	TRBV5-4	TRBJ2-5	CASSLAGGAGQETQYF
NA	TRBV6-1	TRBJ1-2	CASSDRVAYGYTF
few	TRBV2	TRBJ1-1	CASTGEQKNTEAFF
few	TRBV3-1	TRBJ2-7	CASSQGRADSYEQYF
many	TRBV12-3/TRBV12-4	TRBJ2-6	CASTKSAGANVLTF
few	TRBV11-2	TRBJ2-7	CASSLATGQGSYEQYF